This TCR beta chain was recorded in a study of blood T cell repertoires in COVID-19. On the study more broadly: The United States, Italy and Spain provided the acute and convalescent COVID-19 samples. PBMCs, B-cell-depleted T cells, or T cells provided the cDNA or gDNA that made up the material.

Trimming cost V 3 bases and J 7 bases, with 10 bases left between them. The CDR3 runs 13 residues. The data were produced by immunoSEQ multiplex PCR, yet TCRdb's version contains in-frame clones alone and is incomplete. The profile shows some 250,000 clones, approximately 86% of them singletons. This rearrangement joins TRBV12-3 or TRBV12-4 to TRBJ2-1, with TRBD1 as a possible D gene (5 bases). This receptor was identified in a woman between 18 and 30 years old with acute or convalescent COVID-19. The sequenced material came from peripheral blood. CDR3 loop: CASSFGHRNEQFF. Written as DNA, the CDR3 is TGTGCCAGCAGTTTCGGACACCGAAATGAGCAGTTCTTC.